The sample holds one count of the clone carrying this T cell receptor (beta chain). This CDR3 is built from 13 residues. V was shortened by 2 bases and J by 7 bases, with 13 bases between the two germline ends. Germline V gene sequence: CDR1 SGHDT, CDR2 YYEEEE. As handled by the study authors: For nucleated cells, counts were estimated from reference gene primer amplification. The method was immunoSEQ multiplex PCR; TCRdb's version includes in-frame clones alone and lacks a portion of them. The DNA was the basis for D and trimming; V, J and clone size are from that table. Found here are approximately 250,000 clones, 85% to 90% of them singletons; the top ten hold less than 4.5%. The data are from a study of blood T cell repertoires in COVID-19. Across the whole study: Acute-phase and convalescent COVID-19 samples originated in the United States, Italy and Spain. PBMCs, B-cell-depleted T cells, or T cells provided the cDNA or gDNA that made up the material.

The rearrangement joins TRBV5-6 to TRBJ2-7; no firm D call. Material: peripheral blood. This TCR derives from a man younger than 35 with active or convalescent COVID-19. The CDR3 coding sequence is TGTGCCAGCAGCTTCCACAGTTTGGGTGAGCAGTACTTC. Its translation: CASSFHSLGEQYF. Drawing the rest from reference TRBV5-6 and TRBJ2-7, the complete variable domain is DAGVTQSPTHLIKTRGQQVTLRCSPKSGHDTVSWYQQALGQGPQFIFQYYEEEERQRGNFPDRFSGHQFPNYSSELNVNALLLGDSALYLCASSFHSLGEQYFGPGTRLTVT.